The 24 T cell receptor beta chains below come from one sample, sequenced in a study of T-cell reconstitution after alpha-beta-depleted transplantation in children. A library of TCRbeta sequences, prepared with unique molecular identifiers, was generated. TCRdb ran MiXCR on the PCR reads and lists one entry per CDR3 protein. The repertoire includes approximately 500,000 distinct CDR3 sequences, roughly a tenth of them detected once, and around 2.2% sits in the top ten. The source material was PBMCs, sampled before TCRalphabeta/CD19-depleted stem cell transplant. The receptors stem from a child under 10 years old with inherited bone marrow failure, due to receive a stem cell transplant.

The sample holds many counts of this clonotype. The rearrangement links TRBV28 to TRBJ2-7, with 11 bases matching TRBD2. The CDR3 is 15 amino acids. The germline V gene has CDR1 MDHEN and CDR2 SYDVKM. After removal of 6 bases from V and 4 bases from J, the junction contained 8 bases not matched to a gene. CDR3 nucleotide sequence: TGTGCCAGCAGGGAGGGGACTAGCGGATTGTACGAGCAGTACTTC. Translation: CASREGTSGLYEQYF.

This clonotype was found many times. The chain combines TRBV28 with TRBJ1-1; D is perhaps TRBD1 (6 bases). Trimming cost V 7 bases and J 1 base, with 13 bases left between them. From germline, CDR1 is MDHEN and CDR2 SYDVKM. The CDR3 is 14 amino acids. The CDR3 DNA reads TGTGCCAGCAATCACAGGGCGAGGAACACTGAAGCTTTCTTT. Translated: CASNHRARNTEAFF.

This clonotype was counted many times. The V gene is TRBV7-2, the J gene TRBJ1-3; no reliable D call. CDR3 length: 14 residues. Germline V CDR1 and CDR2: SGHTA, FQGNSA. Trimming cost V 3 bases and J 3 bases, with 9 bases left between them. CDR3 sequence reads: CASSFVAFGNTIYF. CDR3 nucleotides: TGTGCCAGCAGCTTTGTCGCTTTTGGAAACACCATATATTTT.

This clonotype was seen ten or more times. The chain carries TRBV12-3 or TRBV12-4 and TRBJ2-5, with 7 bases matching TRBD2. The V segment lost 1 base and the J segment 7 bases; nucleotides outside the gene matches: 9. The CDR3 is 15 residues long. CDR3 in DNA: TGTGCCAGCAGTTTAGGGGGGACTACCCAGTCGACCCAGTACTTC. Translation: CASSLGGTTQSTQYF.

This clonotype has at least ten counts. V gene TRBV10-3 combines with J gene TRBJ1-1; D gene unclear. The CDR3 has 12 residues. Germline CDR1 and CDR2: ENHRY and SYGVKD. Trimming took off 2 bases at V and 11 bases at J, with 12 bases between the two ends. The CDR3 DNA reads TGTGCCATCAGTGAGGGTTCCGAACGGGCTTTCTTT. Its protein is CAISEGSERAFF.

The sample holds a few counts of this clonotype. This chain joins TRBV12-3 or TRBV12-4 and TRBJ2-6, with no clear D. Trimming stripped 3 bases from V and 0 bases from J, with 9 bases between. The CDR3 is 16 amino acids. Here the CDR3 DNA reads TGTGCCAGCAGTTTGAACCGCCCCTCTGGGGCCAACGTCCTGACTTTC. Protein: CASSLNRPSGANVLTF.

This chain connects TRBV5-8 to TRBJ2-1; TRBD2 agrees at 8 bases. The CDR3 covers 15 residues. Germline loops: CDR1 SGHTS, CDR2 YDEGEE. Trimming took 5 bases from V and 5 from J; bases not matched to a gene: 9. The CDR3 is CASSLLAGRHNEQFF. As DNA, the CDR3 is TGTGCCAGCAGTCTTTTAGCGGGACGACACAATGAGCAGTTCTTC.

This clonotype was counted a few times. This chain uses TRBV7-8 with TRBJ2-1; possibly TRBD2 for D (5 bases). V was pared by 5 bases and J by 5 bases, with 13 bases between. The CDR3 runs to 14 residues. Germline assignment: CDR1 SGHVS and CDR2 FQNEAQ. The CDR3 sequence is CASSPALGDNEQFF. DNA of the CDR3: TGTGCCAGCAGCCCCGCACTAGGAGACAATGAGCAGTTCTTC. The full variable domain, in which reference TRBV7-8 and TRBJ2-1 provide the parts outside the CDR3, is GAGVSQSPRYKVAKRGQDVALRCDPISGHVSLFWYQQALGQGPEFLTYFQNEAQLDKSGLPSDRFFAERPEGSVSTLKIQRTQQEDSAVYLCASSPALGDNEQFFGPGTRLTVL.

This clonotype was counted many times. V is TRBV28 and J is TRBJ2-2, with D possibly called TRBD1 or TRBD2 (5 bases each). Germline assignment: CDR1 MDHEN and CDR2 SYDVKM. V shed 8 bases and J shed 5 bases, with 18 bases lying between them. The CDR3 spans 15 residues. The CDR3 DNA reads TGTGCCAGCGCCGTTCGAGGGGTTCGTACCGGGGAGCTGTTTTTT. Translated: CASAVRGVRTGELFF.

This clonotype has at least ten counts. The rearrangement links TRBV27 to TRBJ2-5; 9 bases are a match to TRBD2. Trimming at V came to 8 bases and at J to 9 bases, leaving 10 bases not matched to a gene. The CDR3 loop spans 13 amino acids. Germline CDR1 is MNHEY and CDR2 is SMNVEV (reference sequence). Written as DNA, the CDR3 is TGTGCCAGCCGTGAGGTAGCGGGAGTCTCCCAGTACTTC. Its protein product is CASREVAGVSQYF.

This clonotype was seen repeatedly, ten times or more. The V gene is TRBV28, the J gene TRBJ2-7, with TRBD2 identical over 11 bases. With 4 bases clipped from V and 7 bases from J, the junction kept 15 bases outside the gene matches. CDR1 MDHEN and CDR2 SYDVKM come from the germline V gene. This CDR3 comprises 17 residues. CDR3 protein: CASSCPGLADRCREQYF. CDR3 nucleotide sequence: TGTGCCAGCAGTTGCCCGGGACTAGCGGACCGTTGTAGGGAGCAGTACTTC.

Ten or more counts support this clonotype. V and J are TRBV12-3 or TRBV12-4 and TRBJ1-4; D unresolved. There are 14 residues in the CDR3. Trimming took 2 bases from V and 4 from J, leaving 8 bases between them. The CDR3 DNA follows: TGTGCCAGCAGTTTAACGGGGATTAATGAAAAACTGTTTTTT. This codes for CASSLTGINEKLFF.

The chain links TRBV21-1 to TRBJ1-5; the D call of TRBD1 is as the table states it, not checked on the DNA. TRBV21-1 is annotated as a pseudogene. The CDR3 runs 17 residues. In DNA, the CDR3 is TGTGCCAACAGCACCCGGAGGGGGACAAGAGATCCCCAGCCCCAGCATTTT. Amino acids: CANSTRRGTRDPQPQHF.

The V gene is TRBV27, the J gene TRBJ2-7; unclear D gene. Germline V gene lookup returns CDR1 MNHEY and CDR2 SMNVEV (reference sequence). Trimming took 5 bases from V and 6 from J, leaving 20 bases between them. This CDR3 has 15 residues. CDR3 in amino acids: CASSPRPLGKSEQYF. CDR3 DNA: TGTGCCAGCAGTCCCCGACCCCTTGGGAAATCCGAGCAGTACTTC.

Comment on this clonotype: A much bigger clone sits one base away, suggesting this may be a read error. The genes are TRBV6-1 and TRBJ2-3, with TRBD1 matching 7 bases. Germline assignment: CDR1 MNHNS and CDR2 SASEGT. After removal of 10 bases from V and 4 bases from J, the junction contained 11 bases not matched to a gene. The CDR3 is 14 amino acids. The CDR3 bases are TGTGCCACCACCGGGACAGCTAGCTCAGATACGCAGTATTTT. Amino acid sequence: CATTGTASSDTQYF.

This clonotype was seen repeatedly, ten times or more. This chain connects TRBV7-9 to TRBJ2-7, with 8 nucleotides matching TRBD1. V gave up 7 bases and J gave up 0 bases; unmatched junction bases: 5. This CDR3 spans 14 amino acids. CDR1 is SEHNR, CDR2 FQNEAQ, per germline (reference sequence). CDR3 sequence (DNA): TGTGCCAGCACCCAGGGACAGGCCTCCTACGAGCAGTACTTC. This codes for CASTQGQASYEQYF.

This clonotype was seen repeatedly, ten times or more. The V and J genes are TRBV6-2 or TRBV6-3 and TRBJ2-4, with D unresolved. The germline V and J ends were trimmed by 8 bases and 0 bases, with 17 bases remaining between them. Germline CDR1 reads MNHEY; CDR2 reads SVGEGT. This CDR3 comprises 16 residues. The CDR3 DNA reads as TGTGCCAGCGCTCCTGGCCCCACGCCAGCCAAAAACATTCAGTACTTC. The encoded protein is CASAPGPTPAKNIQYF.

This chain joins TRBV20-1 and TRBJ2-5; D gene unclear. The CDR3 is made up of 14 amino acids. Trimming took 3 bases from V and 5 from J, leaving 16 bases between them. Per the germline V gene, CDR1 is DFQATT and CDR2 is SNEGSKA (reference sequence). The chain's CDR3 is CSASDPRGGETQYF. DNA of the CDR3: TGCAGTGCTAGCGACCCTAGAGGTGGGGAGACCCAGTACTTC.

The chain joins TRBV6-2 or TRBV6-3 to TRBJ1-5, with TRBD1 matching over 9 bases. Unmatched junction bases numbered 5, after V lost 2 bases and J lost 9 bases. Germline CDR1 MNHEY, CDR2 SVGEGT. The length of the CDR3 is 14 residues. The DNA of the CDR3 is TGTGCCAGCAGTTACGGCCACAGGGGGCTGCCCCAGCATTTT. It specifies CASSYGHRGLPQHF.

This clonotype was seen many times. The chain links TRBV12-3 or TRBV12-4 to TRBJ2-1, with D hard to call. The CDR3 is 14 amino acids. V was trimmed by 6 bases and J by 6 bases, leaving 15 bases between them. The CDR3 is CASSPSSPGNEQFF. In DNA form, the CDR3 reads TGTGCCAGCAGCCCATCCTCTCCAGGCAATGAGCAGTTCTTC.

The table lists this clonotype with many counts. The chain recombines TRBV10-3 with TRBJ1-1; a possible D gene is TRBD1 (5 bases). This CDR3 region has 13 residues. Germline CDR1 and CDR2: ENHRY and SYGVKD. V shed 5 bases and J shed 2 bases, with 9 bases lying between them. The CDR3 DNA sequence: TGTGCCATCAGTACGGGACTCAACACTGAAGCTTTCTTT. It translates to CAISTGLNTEAFF.

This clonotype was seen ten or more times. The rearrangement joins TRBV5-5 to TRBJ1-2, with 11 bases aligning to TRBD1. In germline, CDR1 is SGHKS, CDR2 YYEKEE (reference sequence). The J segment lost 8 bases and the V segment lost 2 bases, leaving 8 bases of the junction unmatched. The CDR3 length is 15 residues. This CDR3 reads CASSLWTGGVDGYTF. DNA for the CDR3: TGTGCCAGCAGCTTATGGACAGGGGGCGTCGACGGCTACACCTTC. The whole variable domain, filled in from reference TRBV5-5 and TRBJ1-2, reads DAGVTQSPTHLIKTRGQQVTLRCSPISGHKSVSWYQQVLGQGPQFIFQYYEKEERGRGNFPDRFSARQFPNYSSELNVNALLLGDSALYLCASSLWTGGVDGYTFGSGTRLTVV.

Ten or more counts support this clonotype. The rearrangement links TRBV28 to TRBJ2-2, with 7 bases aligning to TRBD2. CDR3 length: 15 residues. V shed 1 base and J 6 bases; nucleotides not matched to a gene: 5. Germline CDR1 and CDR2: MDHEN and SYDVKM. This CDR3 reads CASSLSGRVAGELFF. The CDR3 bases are TGTGCCAGCAGTTTATCGGGGAGGGTCGCCGGGGAGCTGTTTTTT. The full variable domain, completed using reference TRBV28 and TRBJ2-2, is DVKVTQSSRYLVKRTGEKVFLECVQDMDHENMFWYRQDPGLGLRLIYFSYDVKMKEKGDIPEGYSVSREKKERFSLILESASTNQTSMYLCASSLSGRVAGELFFGEGSRLTVL.

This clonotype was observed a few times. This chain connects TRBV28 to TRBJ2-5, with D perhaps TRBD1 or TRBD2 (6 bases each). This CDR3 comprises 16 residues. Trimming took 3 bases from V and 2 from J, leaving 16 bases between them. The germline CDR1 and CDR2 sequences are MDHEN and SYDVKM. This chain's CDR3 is CASSFLGGAEQETQYF. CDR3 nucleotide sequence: TGTGCCAGCAGTTTTCTCGGGGGCGCGGAACAAGAGACCCAGTACTTC. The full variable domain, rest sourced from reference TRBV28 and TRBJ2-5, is DVKVTQSSRYLVKRTGEKVFLECVQDMDHENMFWYRQDPGLGLRLIYFSYDVKMKEKGDIPEGYSVSREKKERFSLILESASTNQTSMYLCASSFLGGAEQETQYFGPGTRLLVL.